The sequence of this T cell receptor beta chain was determined in a study of blood T cell repertoires in COVID-19 (dated by TCRdb to 2020 to 2022). Regarding the study in general: Samples covering the acute and convalescent phases of COVID-19 were provided by collaborators in the United States, Italy and Spain. A freely available public database, intended as a resource for researchers studying the immune response to SARS-CoV-2, is where the repertoires were released. The sample metadata nearly always contained a de-identified subject ID, COVID-19 status, age in years and sex. HLA class I and class II types, where available, came from metadata supplied by the sample provider rather than from assay-based typing. The samples were drawn from the first 160 participants of the ongoing ImmuneRACE study and from over a thousand subjects provided by 6 global collaborators. The dataset comprised deeply sampled blood TCRbeta repertoires from subjects exposed to, actively infected with, or recovered from COVID-19. The material from the prospective study consisted of cDNA or gDNA derived from T cells, B-cell-depleted T cells, or PBMCs. General findings and caveats noted by the study authors: The quantity of clinical and demographic metadata differed by source and by participant and was supplied without curation.

About this clone: What this receptor recognizes is not known. No base quality values were provided; no much bigger clone lies one nucleotide off.

TCRbeta CDR3 regions were amplified from genomic DNA using the immunoSEQ Assay, a bias-controlled multiplex PCR. As for how the authors treated the data: Nucleated cell counts per sample were estimated from amplification of reference gene primers within the assay. To quantify the absolute abundance of each unique TCRbeta CDR3 rearrangement, sequence reads were collapsed and filtered. For each sample, productive Simpson clonality was calculated by taking the square root of Simpson's diversity index across productive rearrangements. What TCRdb holds here is the immuneACCESS table cut down to in-frame rearrangements. Part of the clones is not present; checked against another copy, under half of the missing clones reflect an unresolved V gene, and the others are unexplained. V, J and clone size derive from that table, while D and trimming were established from the DNA sequence. A total of about 240,000 clones appear in this sample, about 87% of them only once. The ten largest clones represent just over 2.5% of the sample.

Participants in the prospective study were enrolled through a virtual design, were aged about 18 to 89 years, and lived in 20 to 30 United States geographic areas. In the prospective study, participants were assigned to cohorts based on the clinical history participants reported in a screening survey and a study questionnaire. Mobile phlebotomists in the prospective study collected whole blood, serum and a nasopharyngeal or oropharyngeal swab from every participant. Prospective study participants could optionally give additional blood draws and questionnaires over an approximately 2-month period. Before DNA extraction, prospective study blood samples were shipped either frozen or at room temperature. CDR1 is given as LNHDA and CDR2 as SQIVND, both from the germline V gene (reference sequence). The V and J ends are trimmed by 10 bases and 0 bases, leaving 16 bases between them. The CDR3 spans 15 residues, from the cysteine through the phenylalanine. The retained sequence is limited to the CDR3, 45 bases, with the frame set at the first base.

The sequenced material came from PBMCs or T cells enriched from blood (not recorded which). This chain is built from TRBV19 and TRBJ2-1; TRBD1 is a weak D gene call, 6 bases matching. The sequence was collected from a woman aged 25 to 39 with acute COVID-19. The CDR3 region reads CATETGRSSYNEQFF. The DNA reads TGTGCCACAGAGACAGGCCGAAGCTCCTACAATGAGCAGTTCTTC.